The entry below describes one T cell receptor (beta chain). The data were taken from a study of radiation and T cells in renal cell carcinoma. Assay: immunoSEQ multiplex PCR; the TCRdb copy retains only in-frame clones and omits some. The sample contains approximately 51,000 clones, about 83% of which appear only once. Documented time point: baseline pretreatment blood. Regarding treatment: 15 Gy SBRT to primary tumor, nephrectomy 4 weeks later. Clear cell pathology was present in this patient's renal cell carcinoma. The CDR3 loop spans 16 amino acids. The germline gives CDR1 MNHEY, CDR2 SVGAGI. V was pared by 0 bases and J by 11 bases, with 22 bases between.

The receptor was isolated from an older woman with renal cell carcinoma. Specimen: blood, collected from a patient whose treatment included radiotherapy and nephrectomy. V and J are TRBV6-5 and TRBJ1-1, with D perhaps TRBD1 (5 bases). The CDR3 DNA reads TGTGCCAGCAGTTACTCCCAGGGCCGACTAACCGGTGAGGCTTTCTTT. It is translated as CASSYSQGRLTGEAFF.